The 4 T cell receptor beta chains below all came from one sample that was sequenced in a study of early stage breast cancer tumors. Profiling relied on immunoSEQ multiplex PCR, and the TCRdb table lists in-frame clones only, not all of them. The repertoire holds more than 13,000 clones, with about 79% as singletons. Material: normal breast tissue next to the tumor. The receptors here all came from a person aged 45-65 years with breast cancer.

The sample holds one count of this clone. The genes are TRBV6-5 and TRBJ2-7; D might be TRBD1 (6 bases). V lost 6 bases and J 4 bases, leaving 19 bases between the germline ends. The CDR3 contains 15 residues. Germline V gene sequence: CDR1 MNHEY, CDR2 SVGAGI. The DNA for the CDR3 is TGTGCCAGCAGCGACGTACCGGGACACTTATACGAGCAGTACTTC. It specifies CASSDVPGHLYEQYF.

The chain joins TRBV27 to TRBJ2-7, with 9 bases aligning to TRBD1. Trimming cost V 4 bases and J 4 bases; bases outside gene matches: 17. The CDR3 loop spans 18 amino acids. CDR1 and CDR2 from the germline V gene are MNHEY and SMNVEV (reference sequence). The CDR3 nucleotides read TGTGCCAGCAGTTCAGACGTTAAGGACAGGGGTTGCCTATACGAGCAGTACTTC. It specifies CASSSDVKDRGCLYEQYF.

V gene TRBV7-9 combines with J gene TRBJ1-2, with TRBD1 as a possible D gene (6 bases). Germline CDR1 SEHNR, CDR2 FQNEAQ (reference sequence). V lost 6 bases to trimming and J lost 1 base, with 15 bases between them. The CDR3 totals 15 residues. CDR3 sequence: CASRPNRAHNYGYTF. CDR3 nucleotides: TGTGCCAGCAGACCCAACAGGGCCCATAACTATGGCTACACCTTC.

This sequence joins TRBV6-5 and TRBJ2-7; 11 bases fit TRBD2. This CDR3 region has 15 residues. V was pared by 4 bases and J by 7 bases, with 9 bases of the junction left unmatched. Germline V lookup: CDR1 MNHEY, CDR2 SVGAGI. As DNA, the CDR3 is TGTGCCAGCAGTTGGACTAGCGGGTCCCCCTCGGAGCAGTACTTC. Encoded protein: CASSWTSGSPSEQYF.